What follows are 3 T cell receptor beta chains derived from one specimen sequenced in a study of blood T cell repertoires in COVID-19. TCRdb keeps only in-frame clones here, not all; method: immunoSEQ multiplex PCR. The sample consists of about 250,000 clones, around four fifths of them appearing once. Material: peripheral blood. All receptors come from a woman aged 55-75 years with active or convalescent COVID-19.

The chain combines TRBV29-1 with TRBJ2-5; TRBD2 matches 8 bases. This CDR3 is 12 amino acids long. After removal of 6 bases from V and 5 bases from J, the junction contained 5 bases not matched to a gene. Per the germline V gene, CDR1 is SQVTM and CDR2 is ANQGSEA. Here the CDR3 reads CSVPIAGETQYF. The CDR3 DNA reads TGCAGCGTCCCTATAGCGGGGGAGACCCAGTACTTC.

The chain links TRBV27 to TRBJ2-5; D remains ambiguous. V gave up 5 bases and J gave up 1 base, with 8 bases separating them. The CDR3 is made up of 13 amino acids. The germline V gene has CDR1 MNHEY and CDR2 SMNVEV (reference sequence). The CDR3 DNA is TGTGCCAGCAGTCCCCCCAGCCAAGAGACCCAGTACTTC. It encodes CASSPPSQETQYF.

This clone was counted a few times. The chain employs TRBV7-9 and TRBJ1-1, with 8 bases lining up with TRBD1. V was pared by 5 bases and J by 4 bases, with 9 bases of the junction left unmatched. Germline CDR1 SEHNR, CDR2 FQNEAQ (reference sequence). CDR3 size: 15 residues. CDR3 DNA: TGTGCCAGCAGCCCCTACAGGGGGGAGGCCACTGAAGCTTTCTTT. Protein product: CASSPYRGEATEAFF.